The 28 T cell receptor beta chains given below trace back to one sample, sequenced in a study of T cell repertoires in cytomegalovirus infection (dated by TCRdb to about 2019). TCRdb shows the sequencer as Illumina HiSeq 1500. TCRdb took the public reads, trimmed them with fastp at Q25, ran MiXCR for clone calling and kept in-frame beta chains. Every distinct CDR3 protein forms one entry, paired with its most common genes and DNA. This sample lists 740,000 or so distinct CDR3 sequences; about 40% were detected once. Under 3% of the sample belongs to the ten largest clones. Material: PBMCs. The receptors come from a human donor in good health (CMV status not recorded). Some clones in this sample may be carry-over from other donors' samples.

This clonotype was counted once. The CDR3 loop is CASSLTVRVGSGELFF. In nucleotides, the CDR3 is TGTGCCAGCAGCTTAACAGTCCGCGTGGGTTCCGGGGAGCTGTTTTTT. This chain connects TRBV7-2 to TRBJ2-2; D gene ambiguous. The germline CDR1 and CDR2 sequences are SGHTA and FQGNSA. CDR3 size: 16 residues. The V end lost 2 bases, the J end lost 6 bases, and 16 bases lay between the germline ends.

This clonotype has a handful of counts. The chain combines TRBV6-1 with TRBJ2-1, with 10 bases aligning to TRBD2. From germline, CDR1 is MNHNS and CDR2 SASEGT. Trimming cost V 4 bases and J 8 bases; bases outside gene matches: 11. The CDR3 runs 16 residues. CDR3 bases: TGTGCCAGCAGTGTTTTACTAGCGGGGAGGGTCCATGAGCAGTTCTTC. Its protein product is CASSVLLAGRVHEQFF.

The V and J genes are TRBV20-1 and TRBJ1-1; D gene ambiguous. Germline CDR1 DFQATT, CDR2 SNEGSKA (reference sequence). The length of the CDR3 is 13 residues. The V end lost 6 bases, the J end lost 1 base, and 12 bases lay between the germline ends. The CDR3: CSAQGLSNTEAFF. The CDR3 DNA sequence: TGCAGTGCCCAAGGACTCTCGAACACTGAAGCTTTCTTT.

This clonotype was seen only a few times. The chain uses TRBV7-4 and TRBJ1-2; tentatively, D is TRBD1 (5 bases). V lost 7 bases to trimming and J lost 5 bases, with 29 bases between them. The CDR3 sequence is 18 residues long. CDR1 SGHVT and CDR2 SQSDAQ come from the germline V gene. The CDR3 spells CASIDSEPERDSYYGYTF. The CDR3 DNA reads TGTGCCAGCATCGATTCCGAACCGGAGCGGGACTCCTATTATGGCTACACCTTC.

Of note for this clonotype: An end of the junction does not agree with germline; a read error may underlie this. The V gene is TRBV19, the J gene TRBJ1-1; D is ambiguous. Germline lookup yields CDR1 LNHDA and CDR2 SQIVND (reference sequence). The CDR3 sequence is 13 residues long. For the CDR3, the DNA is TGTGCCAATAGTCCCCAACAGTCCGCCGAAGCTTTCTTT. It encodes CANSPQQSAEAFF.

V usage is TRBV12-3 or TRBV12-4 and J usage is TRBJ2-5; D tentatively fits TRBD1 or TRBD2 (5 bases each). The ends were cut back, 6 bases at V and 6 bases at J, with 14 bases in the middle. CDR3 size: 13 residues. The CDR3 here is CASRETPGQTQYF. DNA for the CDR3: TGTGCCAGCAGGGAGACTCCGGGGCAGACCCAGTACTTC.

This clonotype occurred a few times. The chain combines TRBV7-2 with TRBJ2-4; tentative D call: TRBD1 (6 bases). Germline V gene sequence: CDR1 SGHTA, CDR2 FQGNSA. The CDR3 is 15 residues long. V was clipped by 2 bases and J by 9 bases, with 17 bases between them. The CDR3 sequence: CASSLKAGAEGIQYF. In DNA form, the CDR3 reads TGTGCCAGCAGCTTAAAGGCAGGGGCCGAGGGCATTCAGTACTTC.

The chain carries TRBV5-6 and TRBJ1-2; 8 nucleotides align to TRBD1. The CDR3 extends over 14 amino acids. Germline assignment: CDR1 SGHDT and CDR2 YYEEEE. V shed 4 bases, J shed 0 bases, and the junction held 2 bases outside the gene matches. The CDR3: CASSTDRANYGYTF. The DNA of the CDR3 is TGTGCCAGCAGCACGGACAGGGCTAACTATGGCTACACCTTC.

This chain connects TRBV20-1 to TRBJ1-1; D gene ambiguous. CDR1 and CDR2 from the germline V gene are DFQATT and SNEGSKA (reference sequence). The CDR3 is 16 amino acids. Trimming removed 5 bases from V and 2 bases from J, with 21 bases in between. The CDR3 here is CSAPSGIAAPNTEAFF. The CDR3 DNA reads TGCAGTGCTCCCTCGGGGATAGCAGCGCCTAACACTGAAGCTTTCTTT.

This chain links TRBV20-1 with TRBJ2-3, with 8 bases that match TRBD2. V lost 1 base, J lost 0 bases, and 12 bases stayed unmatched. Germline CDR1 and CDR2: DFQATT and SNEGSKA (reference sequence). CDR3 length: 18 residues. CDR3 DNA: TGCAGTGCTAGAGCTGGGCTCCTAGCGGGCACTAGCACAGATACGCAGTATTTT. It translates to CSARAGLLAGTSTDTQYF.

This clonotype was observed a handful of times. This sequence joins TRBV25-1 and TRBJ1-6; D not resolved. The ends were cut back, 0 bases at V and 7 bases at J, with 7 bases in the middle. Germline V gene data show CDR1 as MGHDK and CDR2 as SYGVNS. The CDR3 has 14 amino acids. The CDR3: CASSEYFGNSPLHF. CDR3 DNA: TGTGCCAGCAGTGAATATTTCGGGAATTCACCCCTCCACTTT.

This clonotype was observed at least ten times. CDR3 loop: CASSLERREPQHF. In DNA, the CDR3 is TGTGCCAGCAGCTTAGAGCGCAGAGAGCCCCAGCATTTT. V usage is TRBV7-2 and J usage is TRBJ1-5; D is ambiguous. The germline V gene has CDR1 SGHTA and CDR2 FQGNSA. The CDR3 is made up of 13 amino acids. V was pared by 1 base and J by 8 bases, with 9 bases between.

The V gene is TRBV19, the J gene TRBJ1-5; D is undetermined. The V end lost 7 bases, the J end lost 4 bases, and 14 bases lay between the germline ends. The germline gives CDR1 LNHDA, CDR2 SQIVND (reference sequence). This CDR3 comprises 14 residues. The CDR3 DNA is TGTGCCAGTACCGTGGACGGACTGAATCAGCCCCAGCATTTT. Translation gives CASTVDGLNQPQHF.

This clonotype was recorded a few times. This chain uses TRBV11-2 with TRBJ2-5; a possible D gene is TRBD1 (6 bases). This CDR3 is built from 15 residues. Germline lookup yields CDR1 SGHAT and CDR2 FQNNGV. Trimming cost V 6 bases and J 2 bases, with 16 bases left between them. The CDR3 region has the DNA TGTGCCAGCAGTTTGGGGGCGTGGGGGCAAGAGACCCAGTACTTC. It yields the protein CASSLGAWGQETQYF.

There are a few counts of this clonotype. This chain joins TRBV7-8 and TRBJ1-4; 9 bases fit TRBD1. The V segment lost 5 bases and the J segment 7 bases; nucleotides outside the gene matches: 8. In germline, CDR1 is SGHVS, CDR2 FQNEAQ. CDR3 length: 15 residues. CDR3 protein: CASSRQTGGIEKLFF. CDR3 coding DNA: TGTGCCAGCAGCCGCCAGACAGGGGGGATTGAAAAACTGTTTTTT.

This clonotype was seen many times. This rearrangement joins TRBV7-2 to TRBJ1-3; the D gene is possibly TRBD1 (5 bases). Deletions cut 5 bases from V and 1 base from J, with 12 bases between. In germline, CDR1 is SGHTA, CDR2 FQGNSA. The CDR3 sequence is 15 residues long. CDR3 in amino acids: CASSPDMRSGNTIYF. CDR3 sequence (DNA): TGTGCCAGCAGCCCGGACATGAGGTCTGGAAACACCATATATTTT.

The V call is TRBV6-8, the J call TRBJ2-7, with D perhaps TRBD2 (7 bases). Trimming pared 4 bases from V and 4 bases from J, leaving 17 bases between. This CDR3 region has 15 residues. Germline loops: CDR1 MNHGY, CDR2 SAAAGT. Here the CDR3 reads CASSSMGASGYEQYF. The CDR3 DNA reads as TGTGCCAGCAGTTCGATGGGGGCTAGCGGTTACGAGCAGTACTTC.

The chain couples TRBV6-1 to TRBJ1-5; the match to TRBD1 covers 8 bases. Germline loops: CDR1 MNHNS, CDR2 SASEGT. Germline trimming cut 6 bases from V and 5 bases from J; bases unmatched to any gene: 6. The CDR3 spans 14 residues. The CDR3 sequence: CASSPDRGHQPQHF. As DNA, the CDR3 is TGTGCCAGCAGCCCCGACAGGGGCCATCAGCCCCAGCATTTT.

This clonotype was seen a few times. The V gene is TRBV6-1, the J gene TRBJ2-4, with 9 bases lining up with TRBD1. V shed 6 bases and J 6 bases; nucleotides not matched to a gene: 6. The germline gives CDR1 MNHNS, CDR2 SASEGT. The CDR3 is 14 residues long. The CDR3 sequence is CASSSGTGRNIQYF. As DNA, the CDR3 is TGTGCCAGCAGCTCCGGGACAGGGCGAAACATTCAGTACTTC.

This clonotype was found once. The CDR3 region is CSATQSSTDTQYF. CDR3 DNA sequence: TGCAGCGCGACACAGAGTAGCACAGATACGCAGTATTTT. This chain connects TRBV29-1 to TRBJ2-3; no clear D. Germline V lookup: CDR1 SQVTM, CDR2 ANQGSEA. The germline V and J ends were trimmed by 7 bases and 0 bases, with 11 bases remaining between them. This CDR3 has 13 residues.

The chain links TRBV28 to TRBJ2-3; 11 nucleotides match TRBD2. CDR1 and CDR2 from the germline V gene are MDHEN and SYDVKM. This CDR3 is built from 17 residues. V trimming: 7 bases; J trimming: 3 bases; junction bases outside the gene matches: 12. The CDR3 DNA is TGTGCCAGCATTACCCTCCTAGCGGGGGGCCGGACAGATACGCAGTATTTT. Protein product: CASITLLAGGRTDTQYF.

The chain recombines TRBV7-9 with TRBJ1-1; perhaps TRBD1 as D (6 bases). The CDR3 sequence is 15 residues long. Between the trimmed V and J ends, which lost 5 bases and 1 base, there was a span of 14 bases. The germline V gene has CDR1 SEHNR and CDR2 FQNEAQ (reference sequence). The CDR3 nucleotides read TGTGCCAGCAGCAGAACGGGACAACAGAACACTGAAGCTTTCTTT. Its translation: CASSRTGQQNTEAFF.

The chain carries TRBV28 and TRBJ1-2; D ambiguous. Germline CDR1 MDHEN, CDR2 SYDVKM. CDR3 length: 15 amino acids. Trimming shortened V by 8 bases and J by 6 bases, and 22 bases separated the two germline ends. The chain's CDR3 is CASAPPAPRTHGYTF. The CDR3 nucleotides read TGTGCCAGCGCCCCTCCGGCCCCGCGGACCCATGGCTACACCTTC.

This clonotype was found many times. The chain links TRBV7-2 to TRBJ2-1; D call uncertain. The V gene lost 1 base and the J gene lost 9 bases, with 13 bases spanning the gap. This CDR3 has 14 residues. Germline CDR1 is SGHTA and CDR2 is FQGNSA. For the CDR3, the DNA is TGTGCCAGCAGCTTAGGCCTGGGAATTGGTGAGCAGTTCTTC. Amino acids: CASSLGLGIGEQFF.

This clonotype was observed a handful of times. This chain connects TRBV2 to TRBJ1-2, with 7 bases identical to TRBD1. After removal of 9 bases from V and 2 bases from J, the junction contained 9 bases not matched to a gene. The CDR3 contains 14 residues. Per germline, CDR1 SNHLY and CDR2 FYNNEI. CDR3 loop: CASPGRDRNYGYTF. Written as DNA, the CDR3 is TGTGCCAGTCCTGGTAGGGACAGAAACTATGGCTACACCTTC.

This rearrangement joins TRBV29-1 to TRBJ2-7; TRBD1 might be the D (5 bases). The CDR3 spans 19 residues. Trimming removed 0 bases at V and 0 bases at J, with 24 bases between. Germline CDR1 and CDR2: SQVTM and ANQGSEA. The CDR3 DNA follows: TGCAGCGTTGAAGATTATCAGGACACCGGCAATCTCGACTCCTACGAGCAGTACTTC. It translates to CSVEDYQDTGNLDSYEQYF.

Notes on this clonotype: An end of the junction does not agree with germline; a read error may underlie this. V usage is TRBV27 and J usage is TRBJ2-6, with unresolved D. The CDR3 length is 14 residues. The germline CDR1 and CDR2 sequences are MNHEY and SMNVEV (reference sequence). The CDR3 nucleotides are TGTGCCAGCGGTGCGGAATTTGGGGACAACGTCCTGACTTTC. Its protein product is CASGAEFGDNVLTF. The whole variable domain, filled in from reference TRBV27 and TRBJ2-6, reads EAQVTQNPRYLITVTGKKLTVTCSQNMNHEYMSWYRQDPGLGLRQIYYSMNVEVTDKGDVPEGYKVSRKEKRNFPLILESPSPNQTSLYFCASGAEFGDNVLTFGAGSRLTVL.

Notes on this clonotype: The junction differs from germline at one of its ends, possibly a read error. The rearrangement links TRBV28 to TRBJ1-1; D is ambiguous. The CDR3 is 15 residues long. Germline V gene data show CDR1 as MDHEN and CDR2 as SYDVKM. DNA for the CDR3: TGTGCCCGCAGTGCGCGGGGTTTGGGAGGCACTGAAGCTTTCTTT. Its protein is CARSARGLGGTEAFF.